What follows are 5 T cell receptor beta chains derived from one specimen sequenced in a study of T cell responses to AZD1222 COVID-19 vaccine. TCRdb's table, derived via immunoSEQ multiplex PCR, lists solely in-frame clones and lacks some. The sample yields under 300,000 clones, 90% to 95% seen once. Sequenced material: peripheral blood, taken on day 0 of AZD1222 vaccination. The receptors shown here come from an adult in good health.

This clone was detected a few times. In nucleotides, the CDR3 is TGCGCCAGCAGCCTCACTAGCGGGGCGGGGGAGCAGTACTTC. Translation gives CASSLTSGAGEQYF. This rearrangement joins TRBV4-3 to TRBJ2-7, with 10 nucleotides matching TRBD2. This CDR3 contains 14 residues. J gave up 7 bases and V 4 bases, and 7 bases lay outside the gene matches. Germline values: CDR1 LGHNA, CDR2 YSLEER.

V usage is TRBV23-1 and J usage is TRBJ1-1; no firm D call. TRBV23-1 is treated as an ORF (open reading frame) with a function not yet certain. Trimming left V 2 bases short and J 0 bases short, with 10 bases between. The CDR3 has 15 amino acids. CDR3 nucleotides: TGCGCCAGCAGTCAAGCGGACGTGTTGAACACTGAAGCTTTCTTT. Translation gives CASSQADVLNTEAFF.

V gene TRBV9 combines with J gene TRBJ1-1; D unresolved. The germline V gene has CDR1 SGDLS and CDR2 YYNGEE. V lost 6 bases and J lost 5, with 20 bases in between. The CDR3 covers 15 residues. Here the CDR3 reads CASTPYTSTATEAFF. CDR3 in DNA: TGTGCCAGCACTCCATATACATCGACTGCGACTGAAGCTTTCTTT.

This rearrangement joins TRBV5-1 to TRBJ2-1; either TRBD1 or TRBD2 may supply D (5 bases each). The germline V gene has CDR1 SGHRS and CDR2 YFSETQ. CDR3 length: 12 residues. V lost 6 bases and J lost 9, with 13 bases in between. The CDR3: CASNPGQGEQFF. CDR3 nucleotides: TGCGCCAGCAACCCGGGGCAGGGTGAGCAGTTCTTC.

The rearrangement joins TRBV6-5 to TRBJ2-7; tentatively, D is TRBD1 or TRBD2 (5 bases each). Germline V lookup: CDR1 MNHEY, CDR2 SVGAGI. V shed 4 bases and J shed 5 bases, with 18 bases lying between them. The CDR3 contains 15 residues. As DNA, the CDR3 is TGTGCCAGCAGTTTCACCGGGGCCCCCACCCACGAGCAGTACTTC. Translation gives CASSFTGAPTHEQYF.